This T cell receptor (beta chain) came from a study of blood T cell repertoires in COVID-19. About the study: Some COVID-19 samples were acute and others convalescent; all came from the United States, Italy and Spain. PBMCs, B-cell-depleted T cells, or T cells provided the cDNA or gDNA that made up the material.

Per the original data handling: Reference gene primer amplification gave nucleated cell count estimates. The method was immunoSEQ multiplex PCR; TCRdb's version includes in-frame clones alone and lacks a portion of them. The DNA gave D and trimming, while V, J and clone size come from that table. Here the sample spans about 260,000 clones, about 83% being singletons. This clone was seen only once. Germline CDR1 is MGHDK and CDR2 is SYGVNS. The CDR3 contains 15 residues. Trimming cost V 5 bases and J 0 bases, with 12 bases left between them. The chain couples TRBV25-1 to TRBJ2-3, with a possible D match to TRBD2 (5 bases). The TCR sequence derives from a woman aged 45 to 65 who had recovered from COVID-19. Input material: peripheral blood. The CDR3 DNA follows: TGTGCCAGCAGTCGTGGTGACTATAGCACAGATACGCAGTATTTT. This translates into CASSRGDYSTDTQYF. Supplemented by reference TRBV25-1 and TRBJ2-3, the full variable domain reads EADIYQTPRYLVIGTGKKITLECSQTMGHDKMYWYQQDPGMELHLIHYSYGVNSTEKGDLSSESTVSRIRTEHFPLTLESARPSHTSQYLCASSRGDYSTDTQYFGPGTRLTVL.